The 7 T cell receptor beta chains below come from one sample, sequenced in a study of cytomegalovirus exposure and HLA in healthy donors. The PCR had 60 Vbeta and 13 Jbeta primers. Assay: immunoSEQ multiplex PCR; the TCRdb copy retains only in-frame clones and omits some. This sample has 200,000 or so clones; about 80% occur once, and the top ten carry around 2.1%. The sample comprised PBMCs. The source of these receptors is a woman aged 18-35 years in good health and CMV-seropositive.

The rearrangement uses TRBV27 and TRBJ2-1; 11 bases are a match to TRBD2. The CDR3 contains 16 residues. V lost 5 bases and J lost 4; bases outside the gene matches: 7. Per the germline V gene, CDR1 is MNHEY and CDR2 is SMNVEV (reference sequence). The DNA of the CDR3 is TGTGCCAGCAGTCAAAGTGCTAGCGGGGGGTACAATGAGCAGTTCTTC. Translation gives CASSQSASGGYNEQFF.

The rearrangement joins TRBV5-1 to TRBJ2-2; 9 bases agree with TRBD1. CDR1 is SGHRS, CDR2 YFSETQ, per germline. This CDR3 has 16 amino acids. J was trimmed by 7 bases and V by 3 bases; bases with no gene match: 10. The CDR3 sequence is CASSSSGTGIGGELFF. The DNA for the CDR3 is TGCGCCAGCAGCTCTTCCGGGACAGGGATAGGCGGGGAGCTGTTTTTT.

The chain combines TRBV30 with TRBJ1-3; D not certain. From germline, CDR1 is GTSNPN and CDR2 SVGIG (reference sequence). The CDR3 is made up of 12 amino acids. Trimming took off 4 bases at V and 2 bases at J, with 6 bases between the two ends. This CDR3 reads CAWISPGNTIYF. The CDR3 DNA reads TGTGCCTGGATATCTCCTGGAAACACCATATATTTT.

This rearrangement joins TRBV19 to TRBJ1-1, with 7 nucleotides matching TRBD1. The CDR3 totals 14 residues. Per the germline V gene, CDR1 is LNHDA and CDR2 is SQIVND (reference sequence). The V gene end was trimmed by 2 bases and the J gene end by 10 bases; junction bases not matched to a gene: 10. The CDR3 bases are TGTGCCAGTAGTATAAGGAGTCCAGGGGGTTCAGCTTTCTTT. This translates into CASSIRSPGGSAFF.

The chain joins TRBV4-2 to TRBJ1-5; 9 bases agree with TRBD1. The CDR3 covers 17 residues. J was trimmed by 5 bases and V by 3 bases; bases with no gene match: 11. Germline V lookup: CDR1 LGHNA, CDR2 YNFKEQ. CDR3 DNA: TGTGCCAGCAGCCACCTACCCGGACAGGGGACTCATCAGCCCCAGCATTTT. Translation gives CASSHLPGQGTHQPQHF.

This clone was observed once. The chain is built from TRBV4-2 and TRBJ1-2, with TRBD1 identical over 7 bases. The CDR3 sequence is 17 residues long. With V trimmed by 2 bases and J by 2 bases, 11 bases remained unmatched. The germline CDR1 and CDR2 sequences are LGHNA and YNFKEQ. CDR3 sequence (DNA): TGTGCCAGCAGCCAAATATTTCGGGACAGCAAAAACTATGGCTACACCTTC. Its translation is CASSQIFRDSKNYGYTF.

The V gene is TRBV7-2, the J gene TRBJ1-1, with a tentative D call TRBD1 (6 bases). CDR1 is SGHTA, CDR2 FQGNSA, per germline. Trimming removed 4 bases at V and 1 base at J, with 10 bases between. The CDR3 runs to 14 residues. This CDR3 reads CASSSETGNTEAFF. CDR3 nucleotides: TGTGCCAGCAGCTCCGAGACAGGGAACACTGAAGCTTTCTTT.